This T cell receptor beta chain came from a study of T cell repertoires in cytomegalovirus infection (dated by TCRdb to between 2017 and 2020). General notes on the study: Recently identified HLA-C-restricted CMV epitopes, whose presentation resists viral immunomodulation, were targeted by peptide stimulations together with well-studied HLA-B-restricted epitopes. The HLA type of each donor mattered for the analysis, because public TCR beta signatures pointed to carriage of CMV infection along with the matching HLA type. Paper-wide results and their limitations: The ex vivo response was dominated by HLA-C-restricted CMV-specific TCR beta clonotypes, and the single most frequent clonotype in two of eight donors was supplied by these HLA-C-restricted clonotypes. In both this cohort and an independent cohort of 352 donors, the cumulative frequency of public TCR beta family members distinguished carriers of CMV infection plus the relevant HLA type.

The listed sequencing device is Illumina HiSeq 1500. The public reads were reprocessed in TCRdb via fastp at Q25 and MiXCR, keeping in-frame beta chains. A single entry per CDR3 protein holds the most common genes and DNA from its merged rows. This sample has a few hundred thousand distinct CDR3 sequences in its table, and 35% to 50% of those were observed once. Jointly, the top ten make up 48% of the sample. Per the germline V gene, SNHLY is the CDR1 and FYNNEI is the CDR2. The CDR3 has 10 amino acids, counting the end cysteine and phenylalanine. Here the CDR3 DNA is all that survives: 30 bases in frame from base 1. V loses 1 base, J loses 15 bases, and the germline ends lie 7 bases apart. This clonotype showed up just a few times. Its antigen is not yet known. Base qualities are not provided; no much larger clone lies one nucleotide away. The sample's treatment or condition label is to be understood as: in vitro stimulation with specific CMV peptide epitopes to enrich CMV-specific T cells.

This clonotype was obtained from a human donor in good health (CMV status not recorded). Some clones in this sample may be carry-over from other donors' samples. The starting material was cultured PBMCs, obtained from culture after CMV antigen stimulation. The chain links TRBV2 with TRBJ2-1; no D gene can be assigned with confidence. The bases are TGTGCCAGCAGTGAAGACTCCCCGTTCTTC. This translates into CASSEDSPFF. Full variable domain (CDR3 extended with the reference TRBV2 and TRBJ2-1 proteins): EPEVTQTPSHQVTQMGQEVILRCVPISNHLYFYWYRQILGQKVEFLVSFYNNEISEKSEIFDDQFSVERPDGSNFTLKIRSTKLEDSAMYFCASSEDSPFFGPGTRLTVL.